The 27 T cell receptor beta chains listed next were all sequenced from one sample in a study of shared clonotypes between healthy human individuals. Positive CCR7 selection of CD45RO-negative cells yielded the naive CD8 cells, and terminally differentiated effector memory CD45RA+ cells were excluded. Sequenced by immunoSEQ multiplex PCR; TCRdb stores in-frame clones only, minus some. Of hundreds of thousands of clones in the sample, 96% were seen once. Material: naive CD8+ T cells sorted from blood. The receptors stem from a woman aged 30 to 39 in good health.

V gene TRBV5-1 combines with J gene TRBJ2-7; 12 bases align to TRBD1. The germline CDR1 and CDR2 sequences are SGHRS and YFSETQ. The CDR3 is 15 residues long. The ends lost 3 bases at V and 0 bases at J; junction bases unmatched: 1. CDR3 sequence: CASSSGQGASYEQYF. The CDR3 coding sequence is TGCGCCAGCAGCTCGGGACAGGGGGCCTCCTACGAGCAGTACTTC.

The chain couples TRBV27 to TRBJ1-1, with D maybe TRBD1 (5 bases). Deletions cut 1 base from V and 11 bases from J, with 14 bases between. Per the germline V gene, CDR1 is MNHEY and CDR2 is SMNVEV (reference sequence). This CDR3 contains 13 residues. CDR3 region: CASSLWGSDSAFF. CDR3 nucleotide sequence: TGTGCCAGCAGTTTATGGGGGTCCGACTCGGCTTTCTTT.

The chain combines TRBV28 with TRBJ2-7; TRBD1 matches at 7 bases. V was pared by 8 bases and J by 2 bases, with 9 bases of the junction left unmatched. Per the germline V gene, CDR1 is MDHEN and CDR2 is SYDVKM. This CDR3 spans 14 amino acids. The CDR3 loop is CASLPQDRTYEQYF. The CDR3 bases are TGTGCCAGCCTACCGCAGGACAGGACCTACGAGCAGTACTTC.

The rearrangement links TRBV30 to TRBJ2-3; D may be TRBD2 (7 bases). In germline, CDR1 is GTSNPN, CDR2 SVGIG (reference sequence). V dropped 5 bases and J dropped 2 bases, with 11 bases sitting between them. The CDR3 extends over 13 amino acids. The CDR3: CAWEGGYTDTQYF. For the CDR3, the DNA is TGTGCCTGGGAGGGGGGGTACACAGATACGCAGTATTTT.

This chain uses TRBV5-4 with TRBJ2-3; D call uncertain. The CDR3 extends over 13 amino acids. Trimming stripped 4 bases from V and 2 bases from J, with 8 bases between. CDR1 SGHNT and CDR2 YYREEE come from the germline V gene (reference sequence). CDR3 protein: CASSPAYTDTQYF. DNA for the CDR3: TGTGCCAGCAGCCCTGCTTACACAGATACGCAGTATTTT. The entire variable domain, with the rest obtained from reference TRBV5-4 and TRBJ2-3, is as follows: ETGVTQSPTHLIKTRGQQVTLRCSSQSGHNTVSWYQQALGQGPQFIFQYYREEENGRGNFPPRFSGLQFPNYSSELNVNALELDDSALYLCASSPAYTDTQYFGPGTRLTVL.

This clone was recorded only once. V gene TRBV6-5 combines with J gene TRBJ2-3, with D possibly being TRBD2 (5 bases). CDR1 and CDR2 from the germline V gene are MNHEY and SVGAGI. The CDR3 has 16 amino acids. With 0 bases removed from V and 0 bases from J, the gap between germline ends came to 10 bases. DNA of the CDR3: TGTGCCAGCAGTTACTCGGCGGGCACTAGCACAGATACGCAGTATTTT. Translated: CASSYSAGTSTDTQYF.

This clone was seen only once. V and J are TRBV4-1 and TRBJ2-5, with TRBD1 matching 8 bases. The V gene end was trimmed by 4 bases and the J gene end by 1 base; junction bases not matched to a gene: 17. This CDR3 has 19 amino acids. Per germline, CDR1 MGHRA and CDR2 YSYEKL. As DNA, the CDR3 is TGCGCCAGCAGCCCCCGCCGCTCTCGGAGGACAGGGCCCCAAGAGACCCAGTACTTC. This codes for CASSPRRSRRTGPQETQYF.

This chain joins TRBV13 and TRBJ2-3; D is undetermined. The CDR3 is 15 residues long. In germline, CDR1 is PRHDT, CDR2 FYEKMQ (reference sequence). Trimming cost V 4 bases and J 3 bases, with 14 bases left between them. CDR3 in DNA: TGTGCCAGCAGCTCGCGCCGTTACTCTACAGATACGCAGTATTTT. Amino acid sequence: CASSSRRYSTDTQYF.

The chain carries TRBV2 and TRBJ2-7; D not resolved. CDR1 SNHLY and CDR2 FYNNEI come from the germline V gene. CDR3 length: 14 amino acids. V shed 3 bases and J shed 4 bases, with 13 bases lying between them. The CDR3 here is CASSDRVGLYEQYF. In DNA, the CDR3 is TGTGCCAGCAGTGACCGGGTAGGGTTGTACGAGCAGTACTTC.

This chain connects TRBV29-1 to TRBJ2-7, with D perhaps assigned TRBD1 or TRBD2 (5 bases each). V lost 6 bases to trimming and J lost 0 bases, with 18 bases between them. CDR1 and CDR2 from the germline V gene are SQVTM and ANQGSEA. CDR3 length: 15 amino acids. The CDR3 reads CSVPGSQGNSYEQYF. The CDR3 DNA follows: TGCAGCGTCCCTGGGAGCCAGGGAAACTCCTACGAGCAGTACTTC.

This chain connects TRBV30 to TRBJ2-7; weak D call: TRBD2 (5 bases). The CDR3 sequence is 12 residues long. Germline-derived CDR1 and CDR2 are GTSNPN and SVGIG (reference sequence). Trimming removed 3 bases from V and 7 bases from J, with 13 bases in between. CDR3 bases: TGTGCCTGGAGCTTGGACTTAAGTGAGCAGTACTTC. It encodes CAWSLDLSEQYF.

The CDR3 loop reads CASSRPTDTQYF. The DNA for the CDR3 is TGTGCCAGCAGCAGACCCACAGATACGCAGTATTTT. This chain joins TRBV6-1 and TRBJ2-3; D is unresolved. The CDR3 runs 12 residues. The germline V gene encodes CDR1 MNHNS and CDR2 SASEGT. V was shortened by 6 bases and J by 2 bases, with 6 bases between the two germline ends.

About this clone itself: Other DNA variants within this sample encode the same CDR3. J is TRBJ2-1 and V is TRBV29-1, with 13 bases identical to TRBD2. The CDR3 has 15 amino acids. CDR1 and CDR2 (germline): SQVTM, ANQGSEA. With 4 bases clipped from V and 7 bases from J, the junction kept 7 bases outside the gene matches. As DNA, the CDR3 is TGCAGCGTTGTGGTCTGGACTAGCGGGGGTAATGAGCAGTTCTTC. It translates to CSVVVWTSGGNEQFF.

This sequence joins TRBV27 and TRBJ2-1, with D perhaps assigned TRBD1 or TRBD2 (5 bases each). This CDR3 has 16 amino acids. Germline V gene lookup returns CDR1 MNHEY and CDR2 SMNVEV (reference sequence). Trimming removed 7 bases from V and 6 bases from J, with 22 bases in between. CDR3 loop: CASTPFPVGGGNEQFF. The CDR3, as DNA: TGTGCCAGCACTCCTTTCCCGGTAGGTGGGGGCAATGAGCAGTTCTTC.

The chain uses TRBV5-4 and TRBJ2-6; 11 positions agree with TRBD1. V was pared by 3 bases and J by 1 base, with 6 bases of the junction left unmatched. Germline loops: CDR1 SGHNT, CDR2 YYREEE (reference sequence). The CDR3 totals 18 residues. CDR3 residues: CASSYPGTGGSGANVLTF. The CDR3 coding sequence is TGTGCCAGCAGCTATCCGGGGACAGGGGGTTCTGGGGCCAACGTCCTGACTTTC.

This CDR3 reads CASSPSGRGRTGELFF. In DNA, the CDR3 is TGTGCCAGCAGCCCCAGCGGGAGGGGGCGCACCGGGGAGCTGTTTTTT. This chain uses TRBV5-6 with TRBJ2-2, with 10 nucleotides matching TRBD2. This CDR3 contains 16 residues. V gave up 4 bases and J gave up 4 bases; unmatched junction bases: 7. Germline loops: CDR1 SGHDT, CDR2 YYEEEE.

The chain carries TRBV11-2 and TRBJ1-5, with a possible D match to TRBD1 (5 bases). The CDR3 contains 17 residues. Trimming took 5 bases from V and 5 from J, leaving 22 bases between them. The V gene's germline CDR1 is SGHAT and CDR2 FQNNGV. The CDR3 spells CASSRPRDFRPYQPQHF. In DNA form, the CDR3 reads TGTGCCAGCAGCCGACCTAGGGACTTTCGTCCCTATCAGCCCCAGCATTTT.

The chain carries TRBV29-1 and TRBJ2-7, with TRBD1 matching 10 bases. The germline V gene encodes CDR1 SQVTM and CDR2 ANQGSEA. This CDR3 contains 13 residues. V shed 7 bases, J shed 3 bases, and the junction held 6 bases outside the gene matches. The CDR3 region has the DNA TGCAGCGCCTTGACAGGGGGCGACTACGAGCAGTACTTC. As protein: CSALTGGDYEQYF.

The rearrangement joins TRBV28 to TRBJ2-2, with D hard to call. V lost 3 bases to trimming and J lost 11 bases, with 10 bases between them. Germline V gene data show CDR1 as MDHEN and CDR2 as SYDVKM. The CDR3 consists of 12 residues. In DNA form, the CDR3 reads TGTGCCAGCAGTTTGAAGGCAGGAGAGCTGTTTTTT. Residues: CASSLKAGELFF.

V is TRBV28 and J is TRBJ2-7; 9 nucleotides line up with TRBD1. The V gene's germline CDR1 is MDHEN and CDR2 SYDVKM. The trim removed 5 bases at V and 4 bases at J, leaving 12 bases unmatched. CDR3 length equals 16 residues. Written as DNA, the CDR3 is TGTGCCAGCAGTCCCCCTGGGGACAGGGTCATTTACGAGCAGTACTTC. It specifies CASSPPGDRVIYEQYF.

The V call is TRBV28, the J call TRBJ1-1; TRBD1 matches at 8 bases. V lost 6 bases to trimming and J lost 4 bases; unmatched junction nucleotides: 1. The germline CDR1 and CDR2 sequences are MDHEN and SYDVKM. CDR3 size: 12 residues. The CDR3 nucleotides are TGTGCCAGCAGAACAGGGGGCACTGAAGCTTTCTTT. Its translation: CASRTGGTEAFF. The entire variable domain, with the rest obtained from reference TRBV28 and TRBJ1-1, is as follows: DVKVTQSSRYLVKRTGEKVFLECVQDMDHENMFWYRQDPGLGLRLIYFSYDVKMKEKGDIPEGYSVSREKKERFSLILESASTNQTSMYLCASRTGGTEAFFGQGTRLTVV.

The genes are TRBV4-1 and TRBJ1-5, with D unresolved. Germline assignment: CDR1 MGHRA and CDR2 YSYEKL. The V gene lost 0 bases and the J gene lost 1 base, with 10 bases spanning the gap. The CDR3 spans 16 residues. The CDR3 coding sequence is TGCGCCAGCAGCCAAGAGGAGGGAGTAAGCAATCAGCCCCAGCATTTT. Translated: CASSQEEGVSNQPQHF.

The chain has TRBV11-2 and TRBJ2-7; D ambiguous. The germline V gene encodes CDR1 SGHAT and CDR2 FQNNGV. Trimming took 4 bases from V and 3 from J, leaving 16 bases between them. The CDR3 runs to 15 residues. This CDR3 reads CASSSMDGPDYEQYF. As DNA, the CDR3 is TGTGCCAGCAGCTCAATGGACGGTCCTGACTACGAGCAGTACTTC.

The chain employs TRBV19 and TRBJ2-7, with TRBD1 as a possible D gene (6 bases). This CDR3 has 15 amino acids. V lost 0 bases, J lost 2 bases, and 11 bases lay in between. From germline, CDR1 is LNHDA and CDR2 SQIVND (reference sequence). In DNA form, the CDR3 reads TGTGCCAGTAGTATAGACACAGGGTCCCCCTACGAGCAGTACTTC. It specifies CASSIDTGSPYEQYF.

The chain recombines TRBV7-3 with TRBJ2-3, with 10 bases aligning to TRBD2. J gave up 5 bases and V 4 bases, and 6 bases lay outside the gene matches. CDR3 size: 15 residues. The germline V gene encodes CDR1 SGHTA and CDR2 FQGTGA. This CDR3 is CASSSSGGRGDTQYF. DNA of the CDR3: TGTGCCAGCAGCTCTAGCGGGGGACGAGGAGATACGCAGTATTTT.

The chain uses TRBV6-1 and TRBJ2-7; perhaps TRBD1 as D (5 bases). The CDR3 contains 13 residues. The germline CDR1 and CDR2 sequences are MNHNS and SASEGT. V was trimmed by 10 bases and J by 2 bases, leaving 15 bases between them. In DNA, the CDR3 is TGTGCCATTAGTAGTCAGGGAACCTACGAGCAGTACTTC. Translation: CAISSQGTYEQYF.

This chain links TRBV7-8 with TRBJ1-4; a possible D gene is TRBD1 (5 bases). The CDR3 is 17 residues long. V lost 1 base and J 4 bases, leaving 16 bases between the germline ends. Germline V lookup: CDR1 SGHVS, CDR2 FQNEAQ. CDR3 coding DNA: TGTGCCAGCAGCTTAGGGGTGTACAGGACCCTTAATGAAAAACTGTTTTTT. Translation: CASSLGVYRTLNEKLFF.